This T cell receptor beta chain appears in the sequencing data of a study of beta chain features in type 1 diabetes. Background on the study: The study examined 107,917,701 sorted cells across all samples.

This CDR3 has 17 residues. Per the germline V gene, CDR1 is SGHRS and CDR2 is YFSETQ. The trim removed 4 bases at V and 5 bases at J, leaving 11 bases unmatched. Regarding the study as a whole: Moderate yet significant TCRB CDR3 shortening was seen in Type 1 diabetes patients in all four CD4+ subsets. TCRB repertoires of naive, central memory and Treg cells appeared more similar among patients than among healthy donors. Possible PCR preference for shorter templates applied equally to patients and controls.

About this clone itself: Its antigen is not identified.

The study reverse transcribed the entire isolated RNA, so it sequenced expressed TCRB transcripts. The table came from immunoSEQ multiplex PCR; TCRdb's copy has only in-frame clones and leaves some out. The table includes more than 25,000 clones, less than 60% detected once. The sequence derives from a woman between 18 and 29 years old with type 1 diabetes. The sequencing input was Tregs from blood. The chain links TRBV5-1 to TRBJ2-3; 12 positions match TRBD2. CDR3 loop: CASSALTSGRSVDTQYF. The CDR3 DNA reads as TGCGCCAGCAGCGCACTGACTAGCGGGAGATCAGTAGATACGCAGTATTTT.